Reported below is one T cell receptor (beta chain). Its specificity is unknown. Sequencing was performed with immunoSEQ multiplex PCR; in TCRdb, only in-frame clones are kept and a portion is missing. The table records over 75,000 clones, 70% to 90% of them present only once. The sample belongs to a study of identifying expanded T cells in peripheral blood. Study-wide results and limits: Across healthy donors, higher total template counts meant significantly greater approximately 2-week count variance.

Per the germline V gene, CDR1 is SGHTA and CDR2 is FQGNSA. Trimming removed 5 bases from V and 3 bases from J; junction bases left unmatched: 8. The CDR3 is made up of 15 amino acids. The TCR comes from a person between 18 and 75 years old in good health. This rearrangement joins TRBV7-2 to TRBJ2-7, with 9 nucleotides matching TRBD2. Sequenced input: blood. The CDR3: CASSPTLAGVYEQYF. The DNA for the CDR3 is TGTGCCAGCAGCCCAACATTAGCGGGGGTCTACGAGCAGTACTTC.